This T cell receptor (beta chain) is drawn from a study of cytomegalovirus exposure and HLA in healthy donors. Study results and caveats: Data from an earlier analysis indicated that most TCR beta V segments were productive either about 90% or about 30% of the time. Cytomegalovirus-associated status was assigned to about 170 TCR beta chains.

60 Vbeta and 13 Jbeta primers were used in PCR. Data came from immunoSEQ multiplex PCR; TCRdb stores just in-frame clones and leaves some out. The sample holds 120,000 or so clones; over 70% are singletons and the top ten take 3% to 4%. On this clone itself: Its antigen is undetermined.

Germline V gives CDR1 GTSNPN, CDR2 SVGIG (reference sequence). J was trimmed by 2 bases and V by 0 bases; bases with no gene match: 10. CDR3 length: 16 residues. The TCR was taken from a woman aged 45-60 years in good health and CMV-seronegative. This chain connects TRBV30 to TRBJ2-7; 7 nucleotides align to TRBD1. Sequencing was carried out using PBMCs. The CDR3 DNA sequence: TGTGCCTGGAGTGTACAGATCACAGGGGTGGCCTACGAGCAGTACTTC. Translating it yields CAWSVQITGVAYEQYF.